This paragraph covers one T cell receptor (beta chain) sequence. The data belong to a study of control samples from healthy donors and cancer patients. Germline V gene data show CDR1 as GTSNPN and CDR2 as SVGIG (reference sequence). Germline trimming cut 1 base from V and 5 bases from J; bases unmatched to any gene: 17. CDR3 length equals 18 residues. Data came from immunoSEQ multiplex PCR; TCRdb stores just in-frame clones and leaves some out. The sample contains tens of thousands of clones, 85% to 95% of which appear only once. The clonotype comes from a middle-aged woman with head and neck cancer. The chain combines TRBV30 with TRBJ2-5, with 9 positions matching TRBD2. The sequenced material came from PBMCs. The CDR3 is CAWSAGGTSRVRGETQYF. CDR3 bases: TGTGCCTGGAGTGCCGGTGGGACTAGCAGAGTAAGAGGGGAGACCCAGTACTTC. Full variable domain (outside the CDR3, taken from reference TRBV30 and TRBJ2-5): SQTIHQWPATLVQPVGSPLSLECTVEGTSNPNLYWYRQAAGRGLQLLFYSVGIGQISSEVPQNLSASRPQDRQFILSSKKLLLSDSGFYLCAWSAGGTSRVRGETQYFGPGTRLLVL.